Listed below are T cell receptor beta chains from one sample, sequenced in a study of blood T cell repertoires in COVID-19. This table comes from immunoSEQ multiplex PCR, and its TCRdb copy is limited to in-frame clones, with some not included. The table has over 90,000 clones, around nine tenths seen once. Material: peripheral blood. These receptors were obtained from a woman in her seventies with acute or convalescent COVID-19. CDR3s include the opening cysteine and the closing phenylalanine or tryptophan. Fields, in order: V gene, clone size, CDR3 length, J gene, D gene, CDR3 protein, CDR3 DNA. The D gene is left open where the match is weak. Expanded clones are given a class, and other clones once, few, many or no size at all.

>TRBV12-5|few|16|TRBJ2-1|.
CASGPSRRSSYNEQFF
TGTGCTAGTGGCCCCTCCCGCCGGAGCTCCTACAATGAGCAGTTCTTC
>TRBV24-1|.|14|TRBJ2-2|TRBD1
CASSGTGGIGELFF
TGTGCCTCCTCGGGGACAGGGGGAATCGGGGAGCTGTTTTTT
>TRBV28|.|14|TRBJ2-3|TRBD2
CASRVAGRTDTQYF
TGTGCCAGCAGGGTAGCGGGGAGAACAGATACGCAGTATTTT
>TRBV7-9|.|14|TRBJ1-6|TRBD1
CASSSRQGDSPLHF
TGTGCCAGCAGCTCCCGACAGGGGGACTCACCCCTCCACTTT
>TRBV19|.|13|TRBJ2-5|TRBD1
CASSLGQGETQYF
TGTGCCAGTAGCCTAGGACAGGGCGAGACCCAGTACTTC
>TRBV6-1|.|16|TRBJ1-1|.
CASSEAPSTGRTEAFF
TGTGCCAGCAGTGAAGCGCCGAGCACAGGGCGTACTGAAGCTTTCTTT
>TRBV5-6|.|16|TRBJ1-2|TRBD1
CASSSPGQGYGYGYTF
TGTGCCAGCAGCTCGCCGGGACAGGGATATGGCTATGGCTACACCTTC
>TRBV10-1|.|14|TRBJ1-4|TRBD1
CASSEDRAREKLFF
TGCGCCAGCAGTGAGGACAGGGCAAGAGAAAAACTGTTTTTT
>TRBV18|.|15|TRBJ1-1|.
CASSPLEVPHTEAFF
TGTGCCAGCTCACCATTAGAAGTACCCCACACTGAAGCTTTCTTT
>TRBV10-3|.|15|TRBJ2-1|TRBD1
CAISESGTGVYEQFF
TGTGCCATCAGTGAGTCAGGGACAGGGGTTTATGAGCAGTTCTTC
>TRBV19|.|14|TRBJ1-4|.
CASSTSEVLEKLFF
TGTGCCAGTAGTACCTCAGAGGTTTTGGAAAAACTGTTTTTT
>TRBV4-1|.|13|TRBJ2-5|.
CASSQDPKGAQYF
TGCGCCAGCAGCCAAGACCCCAAAGGGGCCCAGTACTTC
>TRBV7-9|.|12|TRBJ2-3|.
CASSFFGDTQYF
TGTGCCAGCAGCTTTTTCGGAGATACGCAGTATTTT
>TRBV20-1|.|11|TRBJ1-1|TRBD1
CSARGQAEAFF
TGCAGTGCTAGGGGACAGGCTGAAGCTTTCTTT
>TRBV10-3|.|11|TRBJ2-3|.
CAISHTDTQYF
TGTGCCATCAGCCACACAGATACGCAGTATTTT
>TRBV29-1|.|13|TRBJ2-6|.
CSVTVGGANVLTF
TGCAGCGTGACAGTCGGTGGGGCCAACGTCCTGACTTTC
>TRBV6-1|.|15|TRBJ2-7|TRBD2
CASSEVAGDLTEQYF
TGTGCCAGCAGTGAAGTGGCGGGAGACCTAACCGAGCAGTACTTC
>TRBV5-5|.|15|TRBJ2-7|TRBD2
CASSLGPSGTYEQYF
TGTGCCAGCAGCTTGGGGCCTAGCGGAACCTACGAGCAGTACTTC
>TRBV7-9|.|16|TRBJ2-2|.
CASSFFSTSAAGELFF
TGTGCCAGCAGTTTCTTCTCGACTAGTGCGGCCGGGGAGCTGTTTTTT
>TRBV11-1|.|14|TRBJ2-5|.
CASSLESGQETQYF
TGTGCCAGCAGCTTAGAGAGCGGCCAAGAGACCCAGTACTTC
>TRBV2|once|15|TRBJ2-1|.
CASRTRRDAYNEQFF
TGTGCCAGCCGTACCCGGCGGGATGCCTACAATGAGCAGTTCTTC
>TRBV28|once|16|TRBJ2-6|TRBD2
CASRERGGTGANVLTF
TGTGCCAGCAGAGAGCGGGGAGGGACTGGGGCCAACGTCCTGACTTTC
>TRBV5-1|.|14|TRBJ1-4|.
CASSAGTTNEKLFF
TGCGCCAGCAGTGCGGGGACAACTAATGAAAAACTGTTTTTT
>TRBV18|.|16|TRBJ1-2|.
CASSPGTGATNYGYTF
TGTGCCAGCTCGCCCGGGACGGGAGCTACTAACTATGGCTACACCTTC
>TRBV29-1|once|13|TRBJ2-2|TRBD1
CSAKTRGPGELFF
TGCAGCGCCAAAACCAGGGGGCCCGGGGAGCTGTTTTTT
>TRBV28|.|15|TRBJ2-1|.
CASSLLGGPYNEQFF
TGTGCCAGCAGTTTACTGGGGGGGCCTTACAATGAGCAGTTCTTC
>TRBV5-1|.|13|TRBJ2-5|TRBD1
CASSRGTETPQYF
TGCGCCAGCAGCCGAGGGACAGAGACACCCCAGTACTTC
>TRBV27|.|14|TRBJ2-7|TRBD2
CASSKGTSLYEQYF
TGTGCCAGCAGTAAGGGGACTAGCCTCTACGAGCAGTACTTC
>TRBV18|once|13|TRBJ2-2|.
CASSPTVAGELFF
TGTGCCAGCTCACCGACAGTGGCCGGGGAGCTGTTTTTT
>TRBV7-2|.|14|TRBJ2-7|.
CASSLDRRSYEQYF
TGTGCCAGCAGCTTAGATCGCAGGTCCTACGAGCAGTACTTC
>TRBV5-1|.|14|TRBJ2-1|TRBD2
CASSLSGGATVQFF
TGCGCCAGCAGCTTAAGCGGGGGGGCCACCGTGCAGTTCTTC
>TRBV2|.|15|TRBJ2-3|.
CASSVGGLGTDTQYF
TGTGCCAGCAGTGTTGGGGGCCTGGGCACAGATACGCAGTATTTT
>TRBV19|.|14|TRBJ1-2|.
CASSFETTNYGYTF
TGTGCCAGTAGTTTCGAGACAACTAACTATGGCTACACCTTC
>TRBV3-1/TRBV3-2|.|14|TRBJ2-7|TRBD2
CASSFQAGAYEQYF
TGTGCCAGCAGCTTCCAAGCGGGGGCCTACGAGCAGTACTTC
>TRBV3-1/TRBV3-2|.|16|TRBJ1-3|.
CASSRWGGDPGNTIYF
TGTGCCAGCAGCCGGTGGGGGGGGGACCCTGGAAACACCATATATTTT
>TRBV18|few|15|TRBJ1-1|.
CASSPRSGDNTEAFF
TGTGCCAGCTCACCAAGGTCAGGGGACAACACTGAAGCTTTCTTT